A single sample gave rise to the 20 T cell receptor beta chains below, sequenced in a study of blood T cell repertoires in COVID-19. Only in-frame clones appear in the TCRdb table, and some are missing; sequencing was by immunoSEQ multiplex PCR. The table has hundreds of thousands of clones, 86% seen once. The sample was peripheral blood. The receptors derive from a woman in her twenties or thirties with active or convalescent COVID-19.

This chain uses TRBV5-4 with TRBJ1-2; 9 nucleotides match TRBD1. The germline gives CDR1 SGHNT, CDR2 YYREEE (reference sequence). The CDR3 covers 17 residues. V was clipped by 0 bases and J by 1 base; unmatched bases: 7. The CDR3 is CASSLAGQGTSNYGYTF. The CDR3 bases are TGTGCCAGCAGCTTGGCAGGACAGGGGACGAGTAACTATGGCTACACCTTC.

The chain links TRBV29-1 to TRBJ2-7; D is ambiguous. This CDR3 has 11 residues. CDR1 and CDR2 from the germline V gene are SQVTM and ANQGSEA. Trimming cost V 7 bases and J 2 bases, with 9 bases left between them. In DNA, the CDR3 is TGCAGCGCCGGGTATACCTACGAGCAGTACTTC. Its protein product is CSAGYTYEQYF.

The chain employs TRBV13 and TRBJ1-1, with TRBD1 matching over 7 bases. Unmatched junction bases numbered 4, after V lost 0 bases and J lost 6 bases. Germline V gene lookup returns CDR1 PRHDT and CDR2 FYEKMQ (reference sequence). CDR3 size: 14 residues. The CDR3 nucleotides are TGTGCCAGCAGCTTAGGCCAGCAGGGGGCTGAAGCTTTCTTT. This gives the protein CASSLGQQGAEAFF.

The chain is built from TRBV7-2 and TRBJ2-1, with 8 bases fitting TRBD2. The CDR3 loop spans 16 amino acids. Germline CDR1 and CDR2: SGHTA and FQGNSA. J was trimmed by 3 bases and V by 5 bases; bases with no gene match: 9. For the CDR3, the DNA is TGTGCCAGCAGCCTCGGGGGGGCGGGGAACTACAATGAGCAGTTCTTC. Translated: CASSLGGAGNYNEQFF.

Here the CDR3 DNA reads TGTGCCAGCAGCTTGTCTAACACAGGGCCTGGGGGCTACACCTTC. This translates into CASSLSNTGPGGYTF. This chain joins TRBV5-8 and TRBJ1-2, with a weak D call TRBD1 (6 bases). Germline-derived CDR1 and CDR2 are SGHTS and YDEGEE. V was pared by 1 base and J by 8 bases, with 18 bases between. There are 15 residues in the CDR3.

The chain couples TRBV9 to TRBJ1-2, with TRBD1 matching 9 bases. The CDR3 is made up of 15 amino acids. CDR1 and CDR2 from the germline V gene are SGDLS and YYNGEE. J was trimmed by 8 bases and V by 0 bases; bases with no gene match: 8. CDR3 sequence: CASSVGPGQGQGYTF. CDR3 nucleotides: TGTGCCAGCAGCGTAGGCCCCGGACAGGGGCAAGGCTACACCTTC.

V is TRBV5-1 and J is TRBJ1-1; possibly TRBD1 for D (5 bases). The CDR3 contains 15 residues. In germline, CDR1 is SGHRS, CDR2 YFSETQ. V was trimmed by 3 bases and J by 0 bases, leaving 12 bases between them. The CDR3 region has the DNA TGCGCCAGCAGCTACCAGGACACCTTGAACACTGAAGCTTTCTTT. This encodes CASSYQDTLNTEAFF.

CDR3 DNA: TGTGCCAGCATGGAGAGATACCGTGGAAACACCATATATTTT. It codes for CASMERYRGNTIYF. V and J are TRBV6-5 and TRBJ1-3; D uncertain. CDR1 and CDR2 from the germline V gene are MNHEY and SVGAGI. Trimming took off 7 bases at V and 3 bases at J, with 13 bases between the two ends. The CDR3 totals 14 residues.

The rearrangement links TRBV7-8 to TRBJ2-3; 8 bases are a match to TRBD2. The CDR3 contains 16 residues. Per germline, CDR1 SGHVS and CDR2 FQNEAQ. V lost 1 base to trimming and J lost 2 bases; unmatched junction nucleotides: 5. This chain's CDR3 is CASSLVNSGATDTQYF. CDR3 bases: TGTGCCAGCAGCTTAGTGAATAGCGGGGCCACAGATACGCAGTATTTT.

This chain links TRBV9 with TRBJ1-1, with D possibly matching TRBD1 (6 bases). Trimming took off 1 base at V and 7 bases at J, with 17 bases between the two ends. This CDR3 region has 15 residues. Germline-derived CDR1 and CDR2 are SGDLS and YYNGEE. The DNA of the CDR3 is TGTGCCAGCAGCGTAACGGGGGGGCATCGTGGTGAAGCTTTCTTT. Protein: CASSVTGGHRGEAFF.

The CDR3 DNA sequence: TGTGCCAGCAGAAGGTCGGGGTCTTGGATGGGGACAGATACGCAGTATTTT. It translates to CASRRSGSWMGTDTQYF. The chain uses TRBV27 and TRBJ2-3; possible D gene TRBD2, 5 bases. CDR3 length: 17 amino acids. Trimming left V 6 bases short and J 3 bases short, with 22 bases between. Germline values: CDR1 MNHEY, CDR2 SMNVEV (reference sequence).

The chain couples TRBV11-2 to TRBJ2-3, with TRBD2 identical over 10 bases. Trimming took 2 bases from V and 3 from J; bases not matched to a gene: 14. Germline V CDR1 and CDR2: SGHAT, FQNNGV. The CDR3 is made up of 19 amino acids. This CDR3 reads CASSLRSVSGGAGTDTQYF. The DNA of the CDR3 is TGTGCCAGCAGCTTAAGATCCGTGAGCGGGGGGGCGGGAACAGATACGCAGTATTTT.

Only one count was recorded for this clone. The same CDR3 can be traced to other DNA sequences in this sample. This chain connects TRBV6-1 to TRBJ2-1; TRBD1 matches 7 bases. V gave up 3 bases and J gave up 4 bases; unmatched junction bases: 6. CDR1 is MNHNS and CDR2 is SASEGT in the germline V gene. The CDR3 is 15 residues long. The CDR3 loop is CASSEGRGTYNEQFF. CDR3 sequence (DNA): TGTGCCAGCAGTGAGGGCAGGGGGACGTACAATGAGCAGTTCTTC.

This chain connects TRBV11-1 to TRBJ1-6, with D tentatively TRBD1 (5 bases). The germline V and J ends were trimmed by 2 bases and 5 bases, with 10 bases remaining between them. Germline V gives CDR1 SGHAT, CDR2 FQDESV (reference sequence). The CDR3 contains 15 residues. CDR3 nucleotide sequence: TGTGCCAGCAGCTTAAGTACAGGTGATAATTCACCCCTCCACTTT. Translated, it gives CASSLSTGDNSPLHF.

This chain uses TRBV7-9 with TRBJ2-3; D gene ambiguous. The germline V and J ends were trimmed by 0 bases and 0 bases, with 4 bases remaining between them. The CDR3 is 14 amino acids. Germline values: CDR1 SEHNR, CDR2 FQNEAQ (reference sequence). In DNA form, the CDR3 reads TGTGCCAGCAGCTTAGCCGGGAGCACAGATACGCAGTATTTT. The encoded protein is CASSLAGSTDTQYF.

This clone was counted once. The V call is TRBV5-6, the J call TRBJ1-1, with TRBD1 identical over 9 bases. With V trimmed by 5 bases and J by 4 bases, 9 bases remained unmatched. This CDR3 has 15 amino acids. Germline CDR1 SGHDT, CDR2 YYEEEE. CDR3 region: CASRFDRGRSTEAFF. Written as DNA, the CDR3 is TGTGCCAGCAGGTTTGACAGGGGGAGGTCCACTGAAGCTTTCTTT. Complete variable domain (other parts from reference TRBV5-6 and TRBJ1-1): DAGVTQSPTHLIKTRGQQVTLRCSPKSGHDTVSWYQQALGQGPQFIFQYYEEEERQRGNFPDRFSGHQFPNYSSELNVNALLLGDSALYLCASRFDRGRSTEAFFGQGTRLTVV.

The CDR3 is CASSYSRGWETEAFF. DNA of the CDR3: TGTGCCAGCAGTTACTCGCGGGGCTGGGAAACTGAAGCTTTCTTT. The genes are TRBV6-6 and TRBJ1-1; D is possibly TRBD1 (5 bases). CDR1 MNHNY and CDR2 SVGAGI come from the germline V gene (reference sequence). V was cut by 0 bases and J by 5 bases, with 13 bases left in between. This CDR3 is 15 amino acids long.

The chain joins TRBV3-1 (or the pseudogene TRBV3-2) to TRBJ2-5; 7 bases agree with TRBD1. This CDR3 is 15 amino acids long. Trimming removed 3 bases from V and 3 bases from J; junction bases left unmatched: 7. Germline CDR1 LGHDT, CDR2 YNNKEL (reference sequence). The CDR3 DNA sequence: TGTGCCAGCAGCCATAGTGGCAGGGGGAAAGAGACCCAGTACTTC. It codes for CASSHSGRGKETQYF.

The V and J genes are TRBV19 and TRBJ1-2; 12 nucleotides line up with TRBD1. The CDR3 totals 15 residues. The germline V gene has CDR1 LNHDA and CDR2 SQIVND (reference sequence). V lost 5 bases to trimming and J lost 7 bases; unmatched junction nucleotides: 8. CDR3 DNA: TGTGCCAGTAGTCCGGGACAGGGGGCGCTTTCTGGCTACACCTTC. Its translation: CASSPGQGALSGYTF.

This clone was found once. V gene TRBV3-1 (or the pseudogene TRBV3-2) combines with J gene TRBJ2-5; TRBD2 is a possible D gene (6 bases). V was shortened by 3 bases and J by 5 bases, with 16 bases between the two germline ends. Germline CDR1 and CDR2: LGHDT and YNNKEL (reference sequence). The CDR3 is 15 amino acids. Here the CDR3 reads CASSHGTALSETQYF. The CDR3 DNA is TGTGCCAGCAGCCACGGGACTGCGCTTTCGGAGACCCAGTACTTC.